This TCR beta chain is from a study of blood T cell repertoires in COVID-19. As for the study in general: PBMCs, B-cell-depleted T cells, or T cells were the source of the cDNA or gDNA that made up the material.

To note about this clone: A junction boundary mismatches the germline segment, possibly from a read error.

This table comes from immunoSEQ multiplex PCR, and its TCRdb copy is limited to in-frame clones, with some not included. The sample has around 140,000 clones; around 78% are singletons. The CDR3 is made up of 12 amino acids. CDR1 and CDR2 from the germline V gene are GTSNPN and SVGIG (reference sequence). V gene TRBV30 combines with J gene TRBJ2-3, with 8 bases lining up with TRBD2. Sequencing input: peripheral blood. The sequence was obtained from a woman aged 55-69 years with acute or convalescent COVID-19. The CDR3 region has the DNA TGTGCCTGGGGTTTAAGAGCGGGAGAGAAGAATTTT. This encodes CAWGLRAGEKNF.